The 20 T cell receptor beta chains given below trace back to one sample, sequenced in a study of CD8 T cells in Susac syndrome. Roughly 0.45 to 1 ug RNA was reverse transcribed with random hexamers. TCRdb re-analysed the immunoSEQ multiplex PCR reads in MiXCR, keeping a single row per CDR3 protein. The data contain a few hundred thousand distinct CDR3 sequences, about 95% of them singletons. The sequenced material came from CD4+ T cells from PBMCs. The receptors were gathered from a human donor with multiple sclerosis.

V usage is TRBV20-1 and J usage is TRBJ1-5; a possible D gene is TRBD1 (6 bases). V was clipped by 5 bases and J by 4 bases, with 12 bases between them. The germline CDR1 and CDR2 sequences are DFQATT and SNEGSKA (reference sequence). The CDR3 length is 13 residues. DNA of the CDR3: TGCAGTGCTCACCGGACAGAGAATCAGCCCCAGCATTTT. It translates to CSAHRTENQPQHF.

The V call is TRBV20-1, the J call TRBJ2-7; TRBD2 agrees at 9 bases. Germline V gives CDR1 DFQATT, CDR2 SNEGSKA (reference sequence). Trimming took 2 bases from V and 2 from J; bases not matched to a gene: 4. This CDR3 has 14 amino acids. The CDR3 region has the DNA TGCAGTGCTAGAAAGGGACTAGCTACCTACGAGCAGTACTTC. This sequence encodes CSARKGLATYEQYF.

The V gene is TRBV3-1, the J gene TRBJ1-2; D is unresolved. This CDR3 has 13 amino acids. Trimming stripped 4 bases from V and 5 bases from J, with 11 bases between. Per the germline V gene, CDR1 is LGHDT and CDR2 is YNNKEL (reference sequence). The CDR3 nucleotides are TGTGCCAGCAGCCCCGAGACTGTGTATGGCTACACCTTC. This codes for CASSPETVYGYTF.

The table lists this clonotype with a few counts. This chain joins TRBV4-2 and TRBJ2-7; 9 nucleotides align to TRBD1. Germline V gene data show CDR1 as LGHNA and CDR2 as YNFKEQ. CDR3 length: 15 residues. The junction had 4 bases not matched to a gene; V was cut back by 4 bases and J by 0 bases. The CDR3 region is CASSPEDRGSYEQYF. The CDR3 nucleotides read TGTGCCAGCAGCCCCGAGGACAGGGGCTCCTACGAGCAGTACTTC.

The V gene is TRBV30, the J gene TRBJ1-5; the D gene is possibly TRBD1 (5 bases). The CDR3 covers 15 residues. Germline values: CDR1 GTSNPN, CDR2 SVGIG (reference sequence). Trimming stripped 2 bases from V and 2 bases from J, with 13 bases between. In nucleotides, the CDR3 is TGTGCCTGGAGTTTGTCAGGGACGGGCAATCAGCCCCAGCATTTT. Protein product: CAWSLSGTGNQPQHF.

The chain carries TRBV12-3 or TRBV12-4 and TRBJ2-4; D gene ambiguous. The CDR3 has 14 residues. V lost 4 bases to trimming and J lost 0 bases, with 7 bases between them. Written as DNA, the CDR3 is TGTGCCAGCAGTTCGGATATAGCCAAAAACATTCAGTACTTC. Its protein product is CASSSDIAKNIQYF.

V and J are TRBV29-1 and TRBJ2-5; the match to TRBD2 covers 7 bases. Germline trimming cut 0 bases from V and 2 bases from J; bases unmatched to any gene: 3. Germline CDR1 SQVTM, CDR2 ANQGSEA. The CDR3 totals 14 residues. The CDR3: CSVEEPGRQETQYF. As DNA, the CDR3 is TGCAGCGTTGAAGAACCCGGGAGGCAAGAGACCCAGTACTTC.

V is TRBV11-2 and J is TRBJ2-7, with D perhaps TRBD2 (6 bases). This CDR3 contains 15 residues. The germline V gene has CDR1 SGHAT and CDR2 FQNNGV. V lost 4 bases and J 3 bases, leaving 16 bases between the germline ends. CDR3 DNA: TGTGCCAGCAGCTCTAGAGTTAGCGGCAGCTACGAGCAGTACTTC. Its protein product is CASSSRVSGSYEQYF.

This rearrangement joins TRBV29-1 to TRBJ2-5, with D uncertain. V was shortened by 3 bases and J by 4 bases, with 15 bases between the two germline ends. CDR1 and CDR2 from the germline V gene are SQVTM and ANQGSEA. The CDR3 is 14 residues long. CDR3 sequence (DNA): TGCAGCGTTGACACGGATCGGGCAGGAGAGACCCAGTACTTC. Residues: CSVDTDRAGETQYF.

The gene calls are TRBV12-3 or TRBV12-4 and TRBJ1-3; unclear D gene. V was pared by 7 bases and J by 4 bases, with 8 bases between. The CDR3 is 12 residues long. The CDR3 reads CASTPGGNTIYF. CDR3 bases: TGTGCCAGCACCCCGGGGGGAAACACCATATATTTT.

The chain uses TRBV12-3 or TRBV12-4 and TRBJ2-7; the match to TRBD2 covers 8 bases. Losses at the gene ends were 5 bases for V and 12 bases for J; bases not matched to a gene: 9. CDR3 length equals 12 residues. CDR3 nucleotides: TGTGCCAGCAGTCCCTCCGGACTAGCACGGTACTTC. Its translation: CASSPSGLARYF.

J is TRBJ1-1 and V is TRBV29-1; D not certain. CDR3 length: 13 amino acids. The germline V gene encodes CDR1 SQVTM and CDR2 ANQGSEA. V was pared by 5 bases and J by 2 bases, with 12 bases between. The CDR3 DNA follows: TGCAGCGTTCACAATCTTGGCAACACTGAAGCTTTCTTT. Amino acids: CSVHNLGNTEAFF.

J is TRBJ1-2 and V is TRBV18, with unresolved D. Germline values: CDR1 KGHSH, CDR2 LQKENI. The CDR3 consists of 13 residues. The V gene lost 2 bases and the J gene lost 3 bases, with 7 bases spanning the gap. CDR3 bases: TGTGCCAGCTCACCAGCCCCGGACTATGGCTACACCTTC. This sequence encodes CASSPAPDYGYTF.

This rearrangement joins TRBV14 to TRBJ1-1; 10 bases align to TRBD1. CDR3 length: 14 amino acids. The germline V gene has CDR1 SGHDN and CDR2 FVKESK. V shed 5 bases, J shed 4 bases, and the junction held 4 bases outside the gene matches. The CDR3 loop is CASSAGQGPTEAFF. Here the CDR3 DNA reads TGTGCCAGCAGCGCGGGACAGGGGCCCACTGAAGCTTTCTTT.

CDR3 sequence: CASSHPGAGAYF. In nucleotides, the CDR3 is TGCGCCAGCAGTCACCCCGGGGCAGGGGCTTACTTC. The chain employs TRBV5-1 and TRBJ2-5, with D perhaps matching TRBD1 (6 bases). V was cut by 5 bases and J by 14 bases, with 19 bases left in between. CDR3 length: 12 amino acids. The germline CDR1 and CDR2 sequences are SGHRS and YFSETQ. Looking up the rest from reference TRBV5-1 and TRBJ2-5 gives the full variable domain: KAGVTQTPRYLIKTRGQQVTLSCSPISGHRSVSWYQQTPGQGLQFLFEYFSETQRNKGNFPGRFSGRQFSNSRSEMNVSTLELGDSALYLCASSHPGAGAYFGPGTRLLVL.

The rearrangement joins TRBV18 to TRBJ1-5, with 7 bases fitting TRBD1. This CDR3 has 15 amino acids. Germline V lookup: CDR1 KGHSH, CDR2 LQKENI. V was clipped by 4 bases and J by 3 bases; unmatched bases: 6. CDR3: CASSQDGTVNQPQHF. The CDR3 coding sequence is TGTGCCAGCTCACAAGACGGGACAGTCAATCAGCCCCAGCATTTT.

V is TRBV9 and J is TRBJ2-7; a weak D match, TRBD1 (5 bases). The CDR3 has 15 residues. Trimming took off 4 bases at V and 0 bases at J, with 14 bases between the two ends. In germline, CDR1 is SGDLS, CDR2 YYNGEE. CDR3 DNA sequence: TGTGCCAGCAGCCCCCAGGGTCGATTCTCCTACGAGCAGTACTTC. Protein: CASSPQGRFSYEQYF. The full variable domain, with the rest looked up from reference TRBV9 and TRBJ2-7, is DSGVTQTPKHLITATGQRVTLRCSPRSGDLSVYWYQQSLDQGLQFLIQYYNGEERAKGNILERFSAQQFPDLHSELNLSSLELGDSALYFCASSPQGRFSYEQYFGPGTRLTVT.

This chain links TRBV9 with TRBJ2-2; D ambiguous. The germline V gene has CDR1 SGDLS and CDR2 YYNGEE. The CDR3 is made up of 16 amino acids. The V gene lost 0 bases and the J gene lost 0 bases, with 9 bases spanning the gap. CDR3 loop: CASSVDARPNTGELFF. CDR3 nucleotides: TGTGCCAGCAGCGTAGACGCGCGCCCGAACACCGGGGAGCTGTTTTTT. Combining the CDR3 with reference TRBV9 and TRBJ2-2 gives the whole variable domain DSGVTQTPKHLITATGQRVTLRCSPRSGDLSVYWYQQSLDQGLQFLIQYYNGEERAKGNILERFSAQQFPDLHSELNLSSLELGDSALYFCASSVDARPNTGELFFGEGSRLTVL.

This chain connects TRBV5-6 to TRBJ2-7; D might be TRBD2 (6 bases). The V gene's germline CDR1 is SGHDT and CDR2 YYEEEE. Trimming removed 6 bases from V and 7 bases from J, with 26 bases in between. The CDR3 is made up of 16 amino acids. The CDR3 sequence: CASTKGVAGRSKEQYF. CDR3 DNA sequence: TGTGCCAGCACCAAAGGGGTCGCGGGACGTTCGAAGGAGCAGTACTTC.

This clonotype was detected only a few times. The V gene is TRBV7-9, the J gene TRBJ2-7, with no clear D. V was clipped by 5 bases and J by 3 bases, with 8 bases between them. The CDR3 consists of 12 residues. Looked up from germline, CDR1 is SEHNR and CDR2 is FQNEAQ (reference sequence). CDR3 sequence: CASSLDDYEQYF. DNA for the CDR3: TGTGCCAGCAGCCTCGATGACTACGAGCAGTACTTC.